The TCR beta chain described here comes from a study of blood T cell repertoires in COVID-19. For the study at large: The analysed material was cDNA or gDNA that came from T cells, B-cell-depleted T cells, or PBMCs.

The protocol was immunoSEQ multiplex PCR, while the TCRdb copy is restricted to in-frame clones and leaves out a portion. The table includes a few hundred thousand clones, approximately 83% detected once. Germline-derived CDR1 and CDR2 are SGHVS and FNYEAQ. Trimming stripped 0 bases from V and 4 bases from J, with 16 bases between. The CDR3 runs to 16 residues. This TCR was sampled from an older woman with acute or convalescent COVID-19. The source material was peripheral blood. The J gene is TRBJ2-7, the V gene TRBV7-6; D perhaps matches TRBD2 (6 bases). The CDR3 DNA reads TGTGCCAGCAGCTTAGCCCCCTCCGGGGGAGAGTACGAGCAGTACTTC. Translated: CASSLAPSGGEYEQYF.